The rows below give T cell receptor beta chains drawn from one sample of a study of identical twins. TCRdb reanalysed the 5' RACE reads using MiXCR and keeps one entry per CDR3 protein. The table shows approximately 600,000 distinct CDR3 sequences, with just under 10% occurring only once. The data also belong to a second study, concerning yellow fever vaccine responses in identical twins.

Input material: PBMCs. These receptors originate from a woman aged 18 to 35 in good health. Each CDR3 is given with its conserved first and last residue. The D gene is left open where the match is weak. Size values are once, few and many counts, or a class for expanded clones, and some rows have none.

V: TRBV20-1
size: NA
J: TRBJ2-2
D: NA
DNA: TGCAGTGCTCCCTCGGGGTACACCGGGGAGCTGTTTTTT
CDR3: CSAPSGYTGELFF

V: TRBV11-2
size: few
J: TRBJ2-2
D: NA
DNA: TGTGCCAGCAGCCCCAGGCCCCGGATTAACACCGGGGAGCTGTTTTTT
CDR3: CASSPRPRINTGELFF

V: TRBV5-1
size: few
J: TRBJ2-7
D: NA
DNA: TGCGCCAGCAGCCCCATGCAGGGACCCCCCTACGAGCAGTACTTC
CDR3: CASSPMQGPPYEQYF

V: TRBV19
size: NA
J: TRBJ2-7
D: NA
DNA: TGTGCCAGTAGTATAAGGCCTTTCCCCTCCTACGAGCAGTACTTC
CDR3: CASSIRPFPSYEQYF

V: TRBV5-1
size: many
J: TRBJ2-1
D: TRBD1
DNA: TGCGCCAGCAGCTTGGTGCAGGGGGCGAATGAGCAGTTCTTC
CDR3: CASSLVQGANEQFF

V: TRBV29-1
size: many
J: TRBJ2-1
D: TRBD1
DNA: TGCAGCGCCTATGGGACAGGGGGCAGCGATGAGCAGTTCTTC
CDR3: CSAYGTGGSDEQFF

V: TRBV6-5
size: few
J: TRBJ2-5
D: NA
DNA: TGTGCCAGCAGTTACCCCGAGGCGGAGACCCAGTACTTC
CDR3: CASSYPEAETQYF

V: TRBV7-2
size: few
J: TRBJ1-2
D: TRBD1
DNA: TGTGCCAGCAGCCGGGGACAGGGCTACAACTATGGCTACACCTTC
CDR3: CASSRGQGYNYGYTF

V: TRBV14
size: many
J: TRBJ2-1
D: TRBD2
DNA: TGTGCCAGCAGCCAAGATACAACTAGCGGGGGGGAATTCAGTGAGCAGTTCTTC
CDR3: CASSQDTTSGGEFSEQFF

V: TRBV12-3/TRBV12-4
size: NA
J: TRBJ2-2
D: NA
DNA: TGTGCCAGCAGTTTAGCAACAGCAACCGGGGAGCTGTTTTTT
CDR3: CASSLATATGELFF

V: TRBV6-5
size: many
J: TRBJ2-7
D: NA
DNA: TGTGCCAGCAGTTCCCAGGTTTCTTACGAGCAGTACTTC
CDR3: CASSSQVSYEQYF

V: TRBV20-1
size: NA
J: TRBJ2-1
D: NA
DNA: TGCAGTGCTTCGACACCTTACAATGAGCAGTTCTTC
CDR3: CSASTPYNEQFF

V: TRBV20-1
size: NA
J: TRBJ2-1
D: TRBD2
DNA: TGCAGTGCGGGCGGGACTAGCGGGTTCGCGGGGAGCGATGAGCAGTTCTTC
CDR3: CSAGGTSGFAGSDEQFF

V: TRBV20-1
size: few
J: TRBJ2-1
D: NA
DNA: TGCAGTGCTAGGAACGTGTTAGCAGACAATGAGCAGTTCTTC
CDR3: CSARNVLADNEQFF

V: TRBV5-1
size: NA
J: TRBJ2-1
D: NA
DNA: TGCGCCAGCAGCTTGGTCGGGTTTGGGGATGAGCAGTTCTTC
CDR3: CASSLVGFGDEQFF

V: TRBV6-2/TRBV6-3
size: NA
J: TRBJ2-7
D: TRBD1
DNA: TGTGCCAGCAGTTACCCCGTAAGGACAGGGAGCCCCTACGAGCAGTACTTC
CDR3: CASSYPVRTGSPYEQYF

V: TRBV30
size: NA
J: TRBJ2-7
D: TRBD1
DNA: TGTGCCGGTACAGGGGACAGGGGCTACGAGCAGTACTTC
CDR3: CAGTGDRGYEQYF

V: TRBV27
size: many
J: TRBJ1-2
D: NA
DNA: TGTGCCAGCAGTGGAACGGGGCAGGGACATGGCTACACCTTC
CDR3: CASSGTGQGHGYTF